The T cell receptor beta chain under discussion was sequenced for a study of CD8 T cells in ankylosing spondylitis. General observations from the study: In synovial fluid and blood from reactive arthritis, some motif variants were previously reported. Enrichment of disease-linked clones was reportedly significant in matched ankylosing spondylitis synovial fluid. A TCR beta motif of eight highly homologous variants appeared characteristic of ankylosing spondylitis blood.

Quantitative 5'-RACE was performed with molecular barcodes, and it yielded the TCR beta libraries. In TCRdb, the 5' RACE reads were re-called with MiXCR into one record per CDR3 protein. The sample includes around 23,000 distinct CDR3 sequences, around 17% of them seen just once. The CDR3 is 15 residues long. Trimming cost V 2 bases and J 7 bases, with 16 bases left between them. As to this clonotype: The antigen is not known.

Specimen: blood. The V gene is TRBV12-3 or TRBV12-4, the J gene TRBJ2-3; possible D gene TRBD2, 6 bases. The TCR comes from a male donor with ankylosing spondylitis or in good health (not recorded which). Written as DNA, the CDR3 is TGTGCCAGCAGTTTAAAGGTGGGCGGGAAGCATACGCAGTATTTT. This translates into CASSLKVGGKHTQYF.